This entry is about one T cell receptor (beta chain). On sorted subsets, replicate PCRs used 200 to 250 ng DNA, or tens of thousands of T cell genomes. Per the original data handling: Filtering differed since immunoSEQ provided only junctions, with no quality scores. TCRdb keeps only in-frame clones here, not all; method: immunoSEQ multiplex PCR. Clone size and V and J calls were adopted from that table, with D and trimming inferred from the DNA. The top ten hold 0.89% of the sample, which has about 1.1 million clones, roughly 80% seen once. The data originate from a study of shared clonotypes between healthy human individuals. A CD45RA-negative memory subset and a CD45RA+ naive subset were separated from the CD4+ cells. Trimming removed 3 bases from V and 4 bases from J; junction bases left unmatched: 13. Germline assignment: CDR1 KGHSH and CDR2 LQKENI. The CDR3 spans 17 residues.

The sequence was obtained from a man aged 18-30 years in good health. Some clones in this sample may be carry-over from other donors' samples. Specimen: memory CD4+ T cells from PBMCs. The subset is: CD45RA-negative fraction. The chain uses TRBV18 and TRBJ2-7; 9 positions match TRBD1. CDR3 loop: CASSPPKEGQGRYEQYF. The CDR3 DNA sequence: TGTGCCAGCTCACCCCCGAAAGAGGGACAGGGAAGGTACGAGCAGTACTTC.